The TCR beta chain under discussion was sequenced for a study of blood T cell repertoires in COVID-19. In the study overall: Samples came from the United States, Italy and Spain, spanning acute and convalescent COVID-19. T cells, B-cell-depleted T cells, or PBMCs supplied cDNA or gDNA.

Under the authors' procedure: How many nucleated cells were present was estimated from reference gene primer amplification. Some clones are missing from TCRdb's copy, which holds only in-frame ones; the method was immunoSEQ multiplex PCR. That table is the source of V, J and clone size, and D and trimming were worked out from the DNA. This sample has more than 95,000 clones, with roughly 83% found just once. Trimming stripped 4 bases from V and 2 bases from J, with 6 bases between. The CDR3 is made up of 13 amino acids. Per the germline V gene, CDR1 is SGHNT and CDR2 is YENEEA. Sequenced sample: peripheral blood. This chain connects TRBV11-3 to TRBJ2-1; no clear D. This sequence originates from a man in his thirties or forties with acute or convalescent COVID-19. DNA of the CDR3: TGTGCCAGCAGCTCCCCCGCCTACAATGAGCAGTTCTTC. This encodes CASSSPAYNEQFF.